The 27 T cell receptor beta chains in this list originate from one sample, sequenced in a study of monozygotic twins with inflammatory bowel disease. Reprocessing the 5' RACE reads, TCRdb reports a single entry for every CDR3 protein and omits DNA. The listing records some 450,000 distinct CDR3 sequences. Sequenced: blood. Receptor source: a human donor with ulcerative colitis or Crohn's disease, or a healthy co-twin of an affected twin (not recorded which).

The rearrangement links TRBV20-1 to TRBJ1-4. This CDR3 comprises 13 residues. Germline CDR1 is DFQATT and CDR2 is SNEGSKA (reference sequence). CDR3 loop: CSAHGRGERKLFF.

The CDR3 spells CASSRQGAMKTQYF. The chain couples TRBV5-8 to TRBJ2-5; TCRdb gives TRBD1 as the D gene, but with no DNA this cannot be confirmed. The CDR3 has 14 residues. The germline V gene encodes CDR1 SGHTS and CDR2 YDEGEE.

This rearrangement joins TRBV18 to TRBJ1-2. The CDR3 loop spans 14 amino acids. Per germline, CDR1 KGHSH and CDR2 LQKENI. The CDR3 loop reads CASSPQGPNYGYTF.

J is TRBJ1-4 and V is TRBV5-1; TCRdb outputs TRBD1, but without DNA this stays unchecked. Germline CDR1 is SGHRS and CDR2 is YFSETQ. The CDR3 is 16 residues long. CDR3 loop: CASSSGTGATNEKLFF.

The rearrangement joins TRBV5-1 to TRBJ2-1; TCRdb reports TRBD2, a call that lacks DNA to check it against. This CDR3 has 15 residues. Per the germline V gene, CDR1 is SGHRS and CDR2 is YFSETQ. This CDR3 is CASSLGGGAWNEQFF.

This chain links TRBV3-1 with TRBJ1-5. The CDR3 extends over 15 amino acids. Germline loops: CDR1 LGHDT, CDR2 YNNKEL (reference sequence). CDR3 protein: CASSQGGGISEPQHF.

The rearrangement links TRBV7-2 to TRBJ2-5; absent DNA, TCRdb's TRBD1 call cannot be checked. Germline CDR1 and CDR2: SGHTA and FQGNSA. CDR3 length: 12 residues. This CDR3 reads CASSTGRETQYF.

The rearrangement joins TRBV19 to TRBJ2-2; TCRdb proposes TRBD1, but this gene call is untestable without DNA. The CDR3 runs to 14 residues. The germline V gene has CDR1 LNHDA and CDR2 SQIVND (reference sequence). CDR3 amino acids: CASMQGKWTGELFF.

The CDR3 is CSATSGLAVNNEQFF. V and J are TRBV20-1 and TRBJ2-1; the D gene TCRdb calls, TRBD2, cannot be checked with no DNA. CDR3 length: 15 amino acids. From germline, CDR1 is DFQATT and CDR2 SNEGSKA (reference sequence).

The chain recombines TRBV20-1 with TRBJ1-5. CDR1 is DFQATT and CDR2 is SNEGSKA in the germline V gene (reference sequence). This CDR3 comprises 15 residues. This chain's CDR3 is CSARGRFAGNQPQHF.

The J gene is TRBJ2-1, the V gene TRBV20-1; TCRdb's D gene call, TRBD1, goes unchecked for lack of DNA. The CDR3 runs 13 residues. Germline V gives CDR1 DFQATT, CDR2 SNEGSKA (reference sequence). CDR3 amino acids: CSETGTGGGEQFF.

The CDR3 protein is CASSQSTGLGGYEQYF. This chain links TRBV23-1 with TRBJ2-7; TCRdb's D call, TRBD1, is unchecked because there is no DNA. TRBV23-1 is annotated as an ORF whose role is uncertain. The CDR3 consists of 16 residues.

The V and J genes are TRBV3-1 and TRBJ1-4. Germline V gives CDR1 LGHDT, CDR2 YNNKEL (reference sequence). The CDR3 length is 18 residues. CDR3 loop: CASSNRGPILLINEKLFF.

The CDR3 loop is CASSHRVIEANGYTF. V usage is TRBV12-3 or TRBV12-4 and J usage is TRBJ1-2; TCRdb's assignment of TRBD1 cannot be checked, as there is no DNA. The CDR3 extends over 15 amino acids.

The chain uses TRBV20-1 and TRBJ2-1; TCRdb's D call of TRBD2 is untestable without DNA. From germline, CDR1 is DFQATT and CDR2 SNEGSKA (reference sequence). The CDR3 spans 15 residues. CDR3 protein: CSARQLAGIYNEQFF.

The chain is built from TRBV4-1 and TRBJ2-5; TCRdb's D gene call, TRBD2, goes unchecked for lack of DNA. This CDR3 has 20 residues. Germline V CDR1 and CDR2: MGHRA, YSYEKL. The CDR3 reads CASSLRVLAGYIGPQETQYF.

The V gene is TRBV9, the J gene TRBJ2-2. This CDR3 comprises 17 residues. The V gene's germline CDR1 is SGDLS and CDR2 YYNGEE. The chain's CDR3 is CASSVAYGMVTTGELFF.

The V call is TRBV5-1, the J call TRBJ1-5; TCRdb outputs TRBD1, but without DNA this stays unchecked. CDR3 length: 15 residues. CDR1 and CDR2 (germline): SGHRS, YFSETQ. The CDR3 reads CASSLDSGSNQPQHF.

The rearrangement uses TRBV27 and TRBJ2-6; TCRdb's D gene call, TRBD1, goes unchecked for lack of DNA. Germline values: CDR1 MNHEY, CDR2 SMNVEV (reference sequence). CDR3 size: 19 residues. The CDR3 sequence: CATSLWAAYSHSGANVLTF.

V is TRBV12-3 or TRBV12-4 and J is TRBJ2-7; TCRdb gives TRBD2 as the D gene, but with no DNA this cannot be confirmed. This CDR3 comprises 17 residues. This CDR3 is CASSLRTAGTSVYEQYF.

The V gene is TRBV7-2, the J gene TRBJ1-6. Germline CDR1 SGHTA, CDR2 FQGNSA. This CDR3 spans 12 amino acids. The CDR3 spells CASSTTYSPLHF.

The chain joins TRBV9 to TRBJ2-5; TCRdb gives TRBD1 as the D gene, but with no DNA this cannot be confirmed. The CDR3 has 14 amino acids. CDR1 is SGDLS and CDR2 is YYNGEE in the germline V gene. CDR3 sequence reads: CASSGDAPQETQYF.

J is TRBJ1-1 and V is TRBV12-3 or TRBV12-4; TCRdb calls TRBD1, which cannot be checked without DNA. This CDR3 comprises 14 residues. The CDR3 protein is CASSFDRGRDRAFF.

The rearrangement uses TRBV20-1 and TRBJ2-3; with no DNA, the TCRdb D assignment of TRBD2 cannot be verified. Germline values: CDR1 DFQATT, CDR2 SNEGSKA (reference sequence). This CDR3 is 12 amino acids long. This chain's CDR3 is CSARPSTDTQYF.

The genes are TRBV18 and TRBJ2-3; no DNA is available, so the TRBD2 call from TCRdb remains unchecked. CDR1 KGHSH and CDR2 LQKENI come from the germline V gene. This CDR3 has 17 amino acids. The CDR3 region is CASSPRRRGGSTDTQYF.

The chain carries TRBV20-1 and TRBJ1-1. This CDR3 is built from 13 residues. The germline gives CDR1 DFQATT, CDR2 SNEGSKA (reference sequence). The CDR3 loop reads CSARGWLNTEAFF.

The genes are TRBV19 and TRBJ1-1; the TCRdb D gene call, TRBD1, has no DNA to confirm it. This CDR3 region has 15 residues. Germline V gene lookup returns CDR1 LNHDA and CDR2 SQIVND (reference sequence). The CDR3 spells CASKVERDRVGEAFF.